One and the same sample provided the 26 T cell receptor beta chains below, sequenced in a study of shared clonotypes between healthy human individuals. This table comes from immunoSEQ multiplex PCR, and its TCRdb copy is limited to in-frame clones, with some not included. This sample yields 1.5 million to 1.9 million clones, of which about 98% are seen a single time; roughly 0.4% belongs to the top ten. Sequenced material: naive CD4+ T cells sorted from blood. Subset here: CD45RA+ positively selected. These receptor sequences come from a man under 40 in good health.

This clone showed up just once. The same CDR3 also results from other DNA sequences found in this sample. The chain recombines TRBV7-2 with TRBJ1-2, with TRBD1 matching over 7 bases. The CDR3 is made up of 13 amino acids. V dropped 5 bases and J dropped 4; count of bases not matched to a gene: 4. Germline CDR1 SGHTA, CDR2 FQGNSA. In DNA form, the CDR3 reads TGTGCCAGCAGCGCGACAGGGCGCTATGGCTACACCTTC. Its protein product is CASSATGRYGYTF.

CDR3 region: CASSGGHYNEQFF. The CDR3 bases are TGTGCCAGCTCCGGGGGGCACTACAATGAGCAGTTCTTC. V gene TRBV18 combines with J gene TRBJ2-1, with a weak D call TRBD2 (7 bases). The V end was cut by 6 bases, the J end by 3 bases, with 9 bases between. The germline CDR1 and CDR2 sequences are KGHSH and LQKENI. The CDR3 has 13 amino acids.

The V call is TRBV7-3, the J call TRBJ1-2, with TRBD1 as a possible D gene (6 bases). The CDR3 spans 16 residues. The V end was cut by 1 base, the J end by 3 bases, with 15 bases between. Germline-derived CDR1 and CDR2 are SGHTA and FQGTGA. The CDR3 sequence: CASSLNPGGAYYGYTF. The CDR3 bases are TGTGCCAGCAGCTTAAATCCCGGGGGCGCTTACTATGGCTACACCTTC.

The chain links TRBV6-1 to TRBJ2-7; D is perhaps TRBD2 (5 bases). Germline loops: CDR1 MNHNS, CDR2 SASEGT. The CDR3 covers 14 residues. Trimming took 2 bases from V and 5 from J, leaving 13 bases between them. The CDR3 region has the DNA TGTGCCAGCAGTGAACCCTTCGGGGTGGACGAGCAGTACTTC. Amino acids: CASSEPFGVDEQYF.

About this clone: Other DNA sequences from this sample encode an identical CDR3 as well. The gene calls are TRBV2 and TRBJ2-1; 11 bases map to TRBD2. The ends lost 7 bases at V and 3 bases at J; junction bases unmatched: 5. Germline CDR1 and CDR2: SNHLY and FYNNEI. CDR3 size: 15 residues. The CDR3 nucleotides are TGTGCCAGCACCCGGGGGACTAGCGGCTACAATGAGCAGTTCTTC. It encodes CASTRGTSGYNEQFF.

The V call is TRBV30, the J call TRBJ2-7; D might be TRBD1 (6 bases). The V gene lost 8 bases and the J gene lost 0 bases, with 38 bases spanning the gap. CDR3 length: 21 residues. Germline CDR1 and CDR2: GTSNPN and SVGIG (reference sequence). The CDR3 nucleotides read TGTGCCGGGGCACCGGGACACGTTTCGTTTCTTTCGGTTTCGAGCTCCTACGAGCAGTACTTC. Its protein product is CAGAPGHVSFLSVSSSYEQYF.

The rearrangement uses TRBV5-6 and TRBJ2-4, with D possibly being TRBD1 or TRBD2 (7 bases each). The CDR3 consists of 15 residues. V shed 4 bases and J shed 4 bases, with 15 bases lying between them. Germline V CDR1 and CDR2: SGHDT, YYEEEE. The CDR3 DNA reads TGTGCCAGCAGCCTGGCCCAGGGGGGGAAAAACATTCAGTACTTC. Amino acids: CASSLAQGGKNIQYF.

As to this clone: The sample contains more than one DNA sequence encoding this CDR3. The rearrangement links TRBV6-5 to TRBJ2-7, with 11 bases identical to TRBD2. Germline V gives CDR1 MNHEY, CDR2 SVGAGI. Losses at the gene ends were 6 bases for V and 3 bases for J; bases not matched to a gene: 4. The CDR3 runs 14 residues. CDR3 sequence (DNA): TGTGCCAGCAGCTCTCTAGCGGGGGGCTACGAGCAGTACTTC. Its translation is CASSSLAGGYEQYF.

The J gene is TRBJ2-2, the V gene TRBV4-2, with 12 positions matching TRBD2. Per germline, CDR1 LGHNA and CDR2 YNFKEQ. The V and J ends lost 1 base and 0 bases, in that order; junction bases with no gene match: 9. The CDR3 extends over 20 amino acids. The CDR3 DNA reads TGTGCCAGCAGCCAAGTAGTACTAGCGGGAGGAAATGCGAACACCGGGGAGCTGTTTTTT. Translated, it gives CASSQVVLAGGNANTGELFF.

The chain has TRBV15 and TRBJ1-4; D may be TRBD1 (5 bases). The CDR3 covers 17 residues. Germline CDR1 LNHNV, CDR2 YYDKDF (reference sequence). Trimming cost V 0 bases and J 7 bases, with 18 bases left between them. The CDR3 is CATSRDSVTARGEKLFF. DNA for the CDR3: TGTGCCACCAGCAGAGATTCGGTAACAGCAAGGGGTGAAAAACTGTTTTTT.

The gene calls are TRBV13 and TRBJ2-2; 10 nucleotides agree with TRBD1. CDR3 size: 17 residues. The V gene's germline CDR1 is PRHDT and CDR2 FYEKMQ (reference sequence). The junction had 9 bases not matched to a gene; V was cut back by 6 bases and J by 2 bases. The CDR3 protein is CASRARDRGLNTGELFF. The CDR3 region has the DNA TGTGCCAGCAGAGCACGAGACAGGGGGCTAAACACCGGGGAGCTGTTTTTT. The entire variable domain, with the rest obtained from reference TRBV13 and TRBJ2-2, is as follows: AAGVIQSPRHLIKEKRETATLKCYPIPRHDTVYWYQQGPGQDPQFLISFYEKMQSDKGSIPDRFSAQQFSDYHSELNMSSLELGDSALYFCASRARDRGLNTGELFFGEGSRLTVL.

V usage is TRBV4-3 and J usage is TRBJ2-3; 8 bases line up with TRBD1. The trim removed 0 bases at V and 5 bases at J, leaving 4 bases unmatched. CDR1 is LGHNA, CDR2 YSLEER, per germline. The CDR3 consists of 15 residues. CDR3 sequence reads: CASSQDRQGRDTQYF. The CDR3 nucleotides are TGCGCCAGCAGCCAAGATCGACAGGGGCGAGATACGCAGTATTTT.

The chain carries TRBV10-3 and TRBJ2-3; no clear D gene. Per the germline V gene, CDR1 is ENHRY and CDR2 is SYGVKD. The CDR3 is 16 residues long. With 7 bases removed from V and 0 bases from J, the gap between germline ends came to 17 bases. This CDR3 is CAITPHSRLSTDTQYF. Here the CDR3 DNA reads TGTGCCATCACCCCTCACTCGAGACTTAGCACAGATACGCAGTATTTT.

This chain uses TRBV7-8 with TRBJ2-1, with D tentatively TRBD1 (6 bases). The length of the CDR3 is 12 residues. Germline V gene lookup returns CDR1 SGHVS and CDR2 FQNEAQ. The ends were cut back, 5 bases at V and 7 bases at J, with 9 bases in the middle. For the CDR3, the DNA is TGTGCCAGCAGCATGGGGGCAAATGAGCAGTTCTTC. As protein: CASSMGANEQFF.

The chain has TRBV15 and TRBJ2-1; D call uncertain. Germline V gene lookup returns CDR1 LNHNV and CDR2 YYDKDF (reference sequence). The CDR3 has 11 amino acids. V lost 2 bases and J lost 8, with 4 bases in between. The CDR3 sequence: CATSRWDEQFF. The CDR3 bases are TGTGCCACCAGCAGATGGGATGAGCAGTTCTTC. The full variable domain, with the rest looked up from reference TRBV15 and TRBJ2-1, is DAMVIQNPRYQVTQFGKPVTLSCSQTLNHNVMYWYQQKSSQAPKLLFHYYDKDFNNEADTPDNFQSRRPNTSFCFLDIRSPGLGDTAMYLCATSRWDEQFFGPGTRLTVL.

This chain connects TRBV10-1 to TRBJ2-3; 11 nucleotides agree with TRBD2. J lost 0 bases, V lost 4 bases, and 6 bases had no gene match. Germline loops: CDR1 WNHNN, CDR2 SYGVQD (reference sequence). The CDR3 contains 17 residues. This chain's CDR3 is CASSGAGLAGSTDTQYF. The DNA of the CDR3 is TGCGCCAGCAGTGGGGCAGGACTAGCGGGTAGCACAGATACGCAGTATTTT.

The chain is built from TRBV7-8 and TRBJ2-2; D possibly uses TRBD1 or TRBD2 (6 bases each). The length of the CDR3 is 15 residues. The V and J ends lost 5 bases and 3 bases respectively, with 13 bases between them. Looked up from germline, CDR1 is SGHVS and CDR2 is FQNEAQ. The CDR3 spells CASSLFGGYTGELFF. The CDR3 DNA reads as TGTGCCAGCAGCCTCTTCGGGGGCTACACCGGGGAGCTGTTTTTT. The full variable domain, with the rest looked up from reference TRBV7-8 and TRBJ2-2, is GAGVSQSPRYKVAKRGQDVALRCDPISGHVSLFWYQQALGQGPEFLTYFQNEAQLDKSGLPSDRFFAERPEGSVSTLKIQRTQQEDSAVYLCASSLFGGYTGELFFGEGSRLTVL.

The V gene is TRBV5-5, the J gene TRBJ2-7; 12 bases map to TRBD2. This CDR3 has 18 residues. The V segment lost 1 base and the J segment 7 bases; nucleotides outside the gene matches: 15. Germline loops: CDR1 SGHKS, CDR2 YYEKEE (reference sequence). The CDR3 region is CASSLRTSGVRGLFEQYF. CDR3 nucleotide sequence: TGTGCCAGCAGCTTGCGGACTAGCGGGGTTCGTGGACTTTTTGAGCAGTACTTC.

This clone was recorded only once. The genes are TRBV30 and TRBJ2-3; TRBD2 is a possible D gene (6 bases). CDR1 and CDR2 from the germline V gene are GTSNPN and SVGIG (reference sequence). V was shortened by 2 bases and J by 5 bases, with 20 bases between the two germline ends. The CDR3 length is 16 residues. CDR3 nucleotide sequence: TGTGCCTGGAGTCAACCGACTAGAGCTGGGGGAGATACGCAGTATTTT. This translates into CAWSQPTRAGGDTQYF.

The chain has TRBV19 and TRBJ1-5; tentatively, D is TRBD1 (5 bases). V was clipped by 1 base and J by 6 bases, with 19 bases between them. This CDR3 contains 17 residues. Germline V gives CDR1 LNHDA, CDR2 SQIVND (reference sequence). The CDR3 DNA sequence: TGTGCCAGTAGTATAGCCCCCGTCGCCGGGGGAAGTCAGCCCCAGCATTTT. This encodes CASSIAPVAGGSQPQHF.

This chain uses TRBV14 with TRBJ2-3; possibly TRBD2 for D (5 bases). V lost 5 bases to trimming and J lost 1 base, with 19 bases between them. This CDR3 has 17 amino acids. Germline CDR1 reads SGHDN; CDR2 reads FVKESK. CDR3 sequence: CASSYRLTRRGTDTQYF. For the CDR3, the DNA is TGTGCCAGCAGCTACCGACTTACTAGGCGGGGCACAGATACGCAGTATTTT.

The chain recombines TRBV6-5 with TRBJ1-5; 8 bases map to TRBD1. With 6 bases clipped from V and 5 bases from J, the junction kept 3 bases outside the gene matches. Germline CDR1 MNHEY, CDR2 SVGAGI. This CDR3 is built from 13 residues. As DNA, the CDR3 is TGTGCCAGCAGGGACAGGGCGGATCAGCCCCAGCATTTT. Protein: CASRDRADQPQHF.

The CDR3: CASKVDRGADTQYF. For the CDR3, the DNA is TGCGCCAGCAAGGTGGACAGGGGTGCAGATACGCAGTATTTT. The J gene is TRBJ2-3, the V gene TRBV10-1; TRBD1 aligns across 9 bases. In germline, CDR1 is WNHNN, CDR2 SYGVQD (reference sequence). With V trimmed by 7 bases and J by 4 bases, 6 bases remained unmatched. The CDR3 sequence is 14 residues long.

This rearrangement joins TRBV18 to TRBJ1-3; D is uncertain. Between the trimmed V and J ends, which lost 3 bases and 5 bases, there was a span of 11 bases. Germline loops: CDR1 KGHSH, CDR2 LQKENI. The CDR3 consists of 14 residues. CDR3 in amino acids: CASSPANIRNTIYF. DNA for the CDR3: TGTGCCAGCTCACCTGCTAATATCAGAAACACCATATATTTT.

The CDR3 region has the DNA TGTGCCAGCAGCCCGGGACTAGCGGATTACAATGAGCAGTTCTTC. Amino acids: CASSPGLADYNEQFF. The V and J genes are TRBV7-8 and TRBJ2-1; TRBD2 matches at 11 bases. CDR3 length equals 15 residues. Unmatched junction bases numbered 4, after V lost 5 bases and J lost 4 bases. Germline CDR1 reads SGHVS; CDR2 reads FQNEAQ.

The rearrangement links TRBV6-6 to TRBJ1-5; D not certain. This CDR3 region has 16 residues. The V gene's germline CDR1 is MNHNY and CDR2 SVGAGI (reference sequence). Trimming took off 0 bases at V and 3 bases at J, with 12 bases between the two ends. The CDR3 coding sequence is TGTGCCAGCAGTTACTCGGCTGCGGCCTACAATCAGCCCCAGCATTTT. Translating it yields CASSYSAAAYNQPQHF.